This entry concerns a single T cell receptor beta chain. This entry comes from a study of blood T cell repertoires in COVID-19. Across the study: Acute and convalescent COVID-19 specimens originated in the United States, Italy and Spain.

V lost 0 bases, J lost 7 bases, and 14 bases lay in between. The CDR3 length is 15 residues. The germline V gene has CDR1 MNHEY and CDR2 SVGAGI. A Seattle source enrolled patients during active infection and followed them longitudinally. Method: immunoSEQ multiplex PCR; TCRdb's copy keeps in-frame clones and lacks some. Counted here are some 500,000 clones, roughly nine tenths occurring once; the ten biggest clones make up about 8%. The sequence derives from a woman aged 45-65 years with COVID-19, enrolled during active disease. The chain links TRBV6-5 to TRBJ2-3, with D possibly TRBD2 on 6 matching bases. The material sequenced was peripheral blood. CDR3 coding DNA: TGTGCCAGCAGTTACTCATGGAGGGCTCGGAATACGCAGTATTTT. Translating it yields CASSYSWRARNTQYF.